This T cell receptor beta chain appears in the sequencing data of a study of cytomegalovirus exposure and HLA in healthy donors. Libraries were prepared by immunoSEQ multiplex PCR; TCRdb keeps only in-frame clonotypes and omits some of them. The repertoire consists of about 330,000 clones, with approximately 86% occurring once and the leading ten covering approximately 1.1%. It was the approximately 130-subject validation cohort, separate from the roughly 700-subject first cohort, to which the donors belonged. Trimming took off 1 base at V and 12 bases at J, with 12 bases between the two ends. Germline V gene lookup returns CDR1 MDHEN and CDR2 SYDVKM. The CDR3 consists of 12 residues.

The sample comprised PBMCs. This TCR was recovered from a woman aged 25 to 39 in good health and CMV-seropositive. This chain joins TRBV28 and TRBJ1-2, with D possibly matching TRBD1 (5 bases). The CDR3 reads CASSLLVGGDTF. CDR3 nucleotides: TGTGCCAGCAGTTTATTGGTGGGGGGAGACACCTTC.